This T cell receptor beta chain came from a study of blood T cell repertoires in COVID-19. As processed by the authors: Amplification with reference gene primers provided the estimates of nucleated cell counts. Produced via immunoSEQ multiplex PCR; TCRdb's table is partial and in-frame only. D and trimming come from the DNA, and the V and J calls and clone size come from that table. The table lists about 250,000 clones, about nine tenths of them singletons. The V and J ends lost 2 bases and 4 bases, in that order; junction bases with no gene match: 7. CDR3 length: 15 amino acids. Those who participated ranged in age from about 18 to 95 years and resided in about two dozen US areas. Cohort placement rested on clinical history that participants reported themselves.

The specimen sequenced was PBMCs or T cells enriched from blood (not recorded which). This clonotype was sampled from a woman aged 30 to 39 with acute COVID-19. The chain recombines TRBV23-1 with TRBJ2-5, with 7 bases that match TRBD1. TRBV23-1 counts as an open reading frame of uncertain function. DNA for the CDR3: TGCGCCAGCAGTCAACCCTTGACAGGGCTAGAGACCCAGTACTTC. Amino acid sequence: CASSQPLTGLETQYF.